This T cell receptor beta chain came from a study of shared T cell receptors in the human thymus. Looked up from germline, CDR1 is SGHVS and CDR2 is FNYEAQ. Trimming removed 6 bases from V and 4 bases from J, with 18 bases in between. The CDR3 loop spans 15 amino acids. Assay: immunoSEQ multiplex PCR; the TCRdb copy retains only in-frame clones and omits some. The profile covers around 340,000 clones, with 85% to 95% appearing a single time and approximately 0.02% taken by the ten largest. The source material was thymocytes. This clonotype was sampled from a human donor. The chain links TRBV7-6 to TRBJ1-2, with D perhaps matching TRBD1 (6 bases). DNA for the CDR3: TGTGCCAGCAGGTTGGCCGGGGGGCGGTGCTATGGCTACACCTTC. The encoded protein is CASRLAGGRCYGYTF.